This TCR beta chain is drawn from a study of HIV-infected patients and healthy controls. This CDR3 spans 15 amino acids. Germline-derived CDR1 and CDR2 are MNHEY and SVGEGT. V gave up 7 bases and J gave up 5 bases; unmatched junction bases: 10. cDNA was made from 500 ng RNA using alpha and beta constant primers. Using multiplexing indices, alpha and beta chain libraries were generated apart by chain-specific third strand synthesis. TCRdb recomputed calls from the 5' RACE reads with MiXCR, one row per CDR3 protein. The sample records thousands of distinct CDR3 sequences, more than 6.5% being singletons. Roughly three months, about 14 weeks, into antiretroviral therapy, follow-up blood was collected. Whole blood was used without fractionation, so all unsorted peripheral T cells were included. An approximately 2.5 ml peripheral blood sample was taken for RNA. This clonotype is classed as medium-sized.

This clonotype was obtained from an adult with HIV infection. This chain links TRBV6-2 or TRBV6-3 with TRBJ2-3; the match to TRBD2 covers 9 bases. The sample here was blood, taken during antiretroviral therapy. The CDR3 bases are TGTGCCAGCACCTATCTAGCGGGGAGTGAAGATACGCAGTATTTT. Protein: CASTYLAGSEDTQYF.